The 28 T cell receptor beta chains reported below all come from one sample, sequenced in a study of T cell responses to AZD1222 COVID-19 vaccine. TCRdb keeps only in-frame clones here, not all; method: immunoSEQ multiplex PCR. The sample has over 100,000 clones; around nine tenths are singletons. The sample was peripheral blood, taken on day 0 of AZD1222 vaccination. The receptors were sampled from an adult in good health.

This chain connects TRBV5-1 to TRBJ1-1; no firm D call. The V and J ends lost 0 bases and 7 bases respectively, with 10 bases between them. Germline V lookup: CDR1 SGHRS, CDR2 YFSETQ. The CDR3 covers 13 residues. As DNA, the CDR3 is TGCGCCAGCAGCTTGGTGGAGGGTAATGAAGCTTTCTTT. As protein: CASSLVEGNEAFF.

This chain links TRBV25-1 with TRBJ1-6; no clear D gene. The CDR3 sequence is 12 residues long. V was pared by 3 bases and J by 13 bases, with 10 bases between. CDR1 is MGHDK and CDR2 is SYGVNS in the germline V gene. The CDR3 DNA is TGTGCCAGCAGTGACGAAGGACGGCCCCTCCACTTT. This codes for CASSDEGRPLHF.

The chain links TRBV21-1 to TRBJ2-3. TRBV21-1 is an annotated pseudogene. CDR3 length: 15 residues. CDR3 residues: CASRRGSGLPLTQYF. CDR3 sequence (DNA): TGTGCCAGCAGGAGGGGCAGCGGTCTTCCCCTTACGCAGTATTTT.

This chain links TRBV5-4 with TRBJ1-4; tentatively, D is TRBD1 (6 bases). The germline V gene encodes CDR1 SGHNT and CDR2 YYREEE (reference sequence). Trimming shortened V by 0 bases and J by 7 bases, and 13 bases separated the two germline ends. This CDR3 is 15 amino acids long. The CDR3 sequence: CASSLEAGDSEKLFF. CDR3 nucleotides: TGTGCCAGCAGCTTGGAGGCAGGGGATAGTGAAAAACTGTTTTTT. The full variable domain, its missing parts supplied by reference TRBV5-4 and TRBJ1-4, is ETGVTQSPTHLIKTRGQQVTLRCSSQSGHNTVSWYQQALGQGPQFIFQYYREEENGRGNFPPRFSGLQFPNYSSELNVNALELDDSALYLCASSLEAGDSEKLFFGSGTQLSVL.

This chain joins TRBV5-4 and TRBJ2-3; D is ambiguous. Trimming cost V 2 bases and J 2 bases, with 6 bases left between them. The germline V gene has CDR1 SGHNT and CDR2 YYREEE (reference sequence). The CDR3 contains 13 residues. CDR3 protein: CASSFIPTDTQYF. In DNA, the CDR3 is TGTGCCAGCAGCTTTATTCCCACAGATACGCAGTATTTT.

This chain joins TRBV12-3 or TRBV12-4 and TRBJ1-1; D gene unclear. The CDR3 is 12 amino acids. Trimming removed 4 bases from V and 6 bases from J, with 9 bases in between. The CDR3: CASSYFGAEAFF. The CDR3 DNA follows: TGTGCCAGCAGTTATTTTGGTGCTGAAGCTTTCTTT.

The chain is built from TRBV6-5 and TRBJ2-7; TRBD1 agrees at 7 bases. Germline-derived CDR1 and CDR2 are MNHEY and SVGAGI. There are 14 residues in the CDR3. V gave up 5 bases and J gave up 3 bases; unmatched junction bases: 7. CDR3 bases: TGTGCCAGCAGTCGGACAGGTTCCGGCTACGAGCAGTACTTC. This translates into CASSRTGSGYEQYF.

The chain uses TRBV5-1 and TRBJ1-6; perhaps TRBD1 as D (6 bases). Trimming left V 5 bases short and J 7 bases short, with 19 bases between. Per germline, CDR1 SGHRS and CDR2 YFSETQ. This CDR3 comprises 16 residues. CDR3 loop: CASRQTAGTQNSPLHF. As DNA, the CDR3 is TGCGCCAGCAGGCAGACCGCCGGGACACAGAATTCACCCCTCCACTTT. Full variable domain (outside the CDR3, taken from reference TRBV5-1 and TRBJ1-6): KAGVTQTPRYLIKTRGQQVTLSCSPISGHRSVSWYQQTPGQGLQFLFEYFSETQRNKGNFPGRFSGRQFSNSRSEMNVSTLELGDSALYLCASRQTAGTQNSPLHFGNGTRLTVT.

The DNA of the CDR3 is TGTGCCAGTAGTATTCCGACAGGGACCTACAATGAGCAGTTCTTC. Translated, it gives CASSIPTGTYNEQFF. The rearrangement joins TRBV19 to TRBJ2-1, with 7 bases identical to TRBD1. The V gene's germline CDR1 is LNHDA and CDR2 SQIVND (reference sequence). CDR3 length: 15 amino acids. J lost 2 bases, V lost 3 bases, and 4 bases had no gene match.

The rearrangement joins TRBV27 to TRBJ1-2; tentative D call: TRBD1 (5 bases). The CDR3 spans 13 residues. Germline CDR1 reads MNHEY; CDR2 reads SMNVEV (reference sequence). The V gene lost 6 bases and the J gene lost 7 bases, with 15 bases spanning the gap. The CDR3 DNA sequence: TGTGCCAGCAGAGTGAGGGGTACAAGTGGCTACACCTTC. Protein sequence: CASRVRGTSGYTF.

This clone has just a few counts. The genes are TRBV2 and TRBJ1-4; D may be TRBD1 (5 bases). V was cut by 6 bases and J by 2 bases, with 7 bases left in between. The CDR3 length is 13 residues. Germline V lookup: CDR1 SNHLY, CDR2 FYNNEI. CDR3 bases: TGTGCCAGCAGGGGGGGGACTAATGAAAAACTGTTTTTT. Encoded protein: CASRGGTNEKLFF.

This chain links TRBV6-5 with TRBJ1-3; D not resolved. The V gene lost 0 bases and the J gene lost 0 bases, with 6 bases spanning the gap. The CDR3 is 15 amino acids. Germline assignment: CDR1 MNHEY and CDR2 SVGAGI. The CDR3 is CASSYSTASGNTIYF. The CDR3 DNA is TGTGCCAGCAGTTACTCGACGGCCTCTGGAAACACCATATATTTT.

This chain's CDR3 is CASSRKLLAGRTGVNTIYF. The DNA for the CDR3 is TGTGCCAGCAGCAGAAAACTGTTAGCGGGCCGGACAGGGGTAAACACCATATATTTT. The rearrangement joins TRBV11-2 to TRBJ1-3; 9 bases are a match to TRBD1. The V gene end was trimmed by 5 bases and the J gene end by 6 bases; junction bases not matched to a gene: 20. Germline V gene sequence: CDR1 SGHAT, CDR2 FQNNGV. The CDR3 loop spans 19 amino acids.

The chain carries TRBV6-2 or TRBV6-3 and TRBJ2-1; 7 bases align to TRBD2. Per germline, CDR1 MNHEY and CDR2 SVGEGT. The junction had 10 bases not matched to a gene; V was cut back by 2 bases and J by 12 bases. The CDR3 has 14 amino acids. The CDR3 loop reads CASSYPTSPGRQFF. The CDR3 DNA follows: TGTGCCAGCAGTTACCCGACTAGCCCGGGCAGGCAGTTCTTC.

DNA for the CDR3: TGTGCCACCAGCAGAGCCGGGGACAGGACAGATGGCTACACCTTC. Translation: CATSRAGDRTDGYTF. This chain uses TRBV15 with TRBJ1-2, with TRBD1 identical over 8 bases. The germline V gene encodes CDR1 LNHNV and CDR2 YYDKDF (reference sequence). The junction had 7 bases not matched to a gene; V was cut back by 1 base and J by 6 bases. The CDR3 extends over 15 amino acids.

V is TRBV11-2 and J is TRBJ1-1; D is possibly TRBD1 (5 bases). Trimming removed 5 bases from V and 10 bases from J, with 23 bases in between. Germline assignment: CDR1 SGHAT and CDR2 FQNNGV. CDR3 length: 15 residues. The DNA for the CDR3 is TGTGCCAGCAGCCCGCGGGGGGGGAGTGATAACGTAGCTTTCTTT. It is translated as CASSPRGGSDNVAFF.

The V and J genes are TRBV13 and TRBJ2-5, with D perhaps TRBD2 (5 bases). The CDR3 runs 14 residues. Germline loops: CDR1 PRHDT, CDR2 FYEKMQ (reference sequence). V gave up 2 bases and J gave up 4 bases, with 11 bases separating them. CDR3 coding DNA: TGTGCCAGCAGCTTATCTAGCCTCATAGAGACCCAGTACTTC. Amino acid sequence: CASSLSSLIETQYF.

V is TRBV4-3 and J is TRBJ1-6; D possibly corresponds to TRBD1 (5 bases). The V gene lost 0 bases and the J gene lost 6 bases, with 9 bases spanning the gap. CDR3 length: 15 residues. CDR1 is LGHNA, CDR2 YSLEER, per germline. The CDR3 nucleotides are TGCGCCAGCAGCCAAGAGGGACGGATTAATTCACCCCTCCACTTT. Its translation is CASSQEGRINSPLHF.

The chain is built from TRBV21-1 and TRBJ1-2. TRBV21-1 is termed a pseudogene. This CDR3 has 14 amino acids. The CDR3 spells CASTPSPDNYGYTF. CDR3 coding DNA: TGTGCCAGCACCCCGAGTCCGGACAACTATGGCTACACCTTC.

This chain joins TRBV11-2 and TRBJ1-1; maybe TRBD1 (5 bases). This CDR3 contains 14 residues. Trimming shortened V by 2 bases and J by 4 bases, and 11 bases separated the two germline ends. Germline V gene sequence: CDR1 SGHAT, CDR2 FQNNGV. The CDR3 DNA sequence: TGTGCCAGCAGCTTAACGGGGGTGGGCACTGAAGCTTTCTTT. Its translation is CASSLTGVGTEAFF.

The CDR3 DNA reads TGCGCCAGGTCTTTCGGTGGGGCTTTCTTT. Protein sequence: CARSFGGAFF. The V call is TRBV5-1, the J call TRBJ1-1; D is undetermined. Germline V gene sequence: CDR1 SGHRS, CDR2 YFSETQ. With 8 bases removed from V and 11 bases from J, the gap between germline ends came to 13 bases. The CDR3 is 10 amino acids.

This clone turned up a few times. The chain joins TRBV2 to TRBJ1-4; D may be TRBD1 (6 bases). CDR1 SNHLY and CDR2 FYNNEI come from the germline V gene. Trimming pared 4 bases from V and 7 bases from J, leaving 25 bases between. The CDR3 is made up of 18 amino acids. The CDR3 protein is CASSGMAGAQTGGEKLFF. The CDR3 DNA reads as TGTGCCAGCAGTGGGATGGCAGGGGCCCAGACGGGGGGTGAAAAACTGTTTTTT.

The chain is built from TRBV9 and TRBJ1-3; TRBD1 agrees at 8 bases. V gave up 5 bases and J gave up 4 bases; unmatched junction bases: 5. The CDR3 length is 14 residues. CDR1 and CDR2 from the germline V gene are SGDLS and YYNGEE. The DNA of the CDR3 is TGTGCCAGCAGTGCTGACAGGGGAGGAAACACCATATATTTT. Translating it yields CASSADRGGNTIYF.

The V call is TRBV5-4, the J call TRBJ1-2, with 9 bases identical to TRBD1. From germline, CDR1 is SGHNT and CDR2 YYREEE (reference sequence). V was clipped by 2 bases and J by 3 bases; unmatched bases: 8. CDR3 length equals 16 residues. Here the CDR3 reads CASSFTGGAGDYGYTF. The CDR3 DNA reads TGTGCCAGCAGCTTCACAGGGGGCGCAGGTGACTATGGCTACACCTTC.

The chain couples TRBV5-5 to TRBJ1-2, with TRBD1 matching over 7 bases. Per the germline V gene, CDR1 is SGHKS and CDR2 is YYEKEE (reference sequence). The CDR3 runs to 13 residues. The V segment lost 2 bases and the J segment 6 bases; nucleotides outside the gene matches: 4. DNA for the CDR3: TGTGCCAGCAGCTTCGCCCAGGGGGATGGCTACACCTTC. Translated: CASSFAQGDGYTF.

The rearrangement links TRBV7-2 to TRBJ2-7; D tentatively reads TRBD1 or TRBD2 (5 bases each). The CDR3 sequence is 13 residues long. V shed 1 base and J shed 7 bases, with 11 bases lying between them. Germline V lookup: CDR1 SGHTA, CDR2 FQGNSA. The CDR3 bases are TGTGCCAGCAGCTTAGGGGGACCGGATGAGCAGTACTTC. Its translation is CASSLGGPDEQYF.

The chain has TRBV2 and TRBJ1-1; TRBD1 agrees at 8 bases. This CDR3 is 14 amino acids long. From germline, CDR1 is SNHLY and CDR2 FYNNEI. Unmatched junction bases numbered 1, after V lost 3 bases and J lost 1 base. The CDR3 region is CASSDGQGNTEAFF. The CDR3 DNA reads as TGTGCCAGCAGTGATGGACAGGGGAACACTGAAGCTTTCTTT.

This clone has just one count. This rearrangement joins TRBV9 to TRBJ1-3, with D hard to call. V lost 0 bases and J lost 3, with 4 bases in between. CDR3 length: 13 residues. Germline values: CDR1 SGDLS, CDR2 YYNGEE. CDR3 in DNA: TGTGCCAGCAGCGTAGTGGGTGGAAACACCATATATTTT. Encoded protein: CASSVVGGNTIYF.